This TCR beta chain originates from a study of T-cell memory formation after mild COVID-19. Study background: TCR clusters largely stayed donor specific.

Constant-segment primers and 5'RACE yielded cDNA libraries for TCR alpha and TCR beta, each carrying sample barcodes and UMIs. In TCRdb, the 5' RACE reads were re-called with MiXCR into one record per CDR3 protein. The sample yields around 310,000 distinct CDR3 sequences, 20% to 25% seen once. The CDR3 extends over 14 amino acids. The V gene's germline CDR1 is LNHDA and CDR2 SQIVND (reference sequence). V gave up 7 bases and J gave up 5 bases; unmatched junction bases: 8. J is TRBJ2-5 and V is TRBV19, with TRBD1 identical over 9 bases. Sequenced input: PBMCs or a T cell subset sorted from them (not recorded which). This receptor was identified in a young man who had mild COVID-19 (a few samples of this study predate the infection). Cell type and time point are not known. Here the CDR3 reads CASTPQGARETQYF. CDR3 nucleotides: TGTGCCAGTACTCCACAGGGGGCGCGGGAGACCCAGTACTTC.